These 21 T cell receptor beta chains were all obtained from the same sample, sequenced in a study of naive and memory T cell subsets. Notes on the study in general: Naive repertoires, especially CD8, held a few larger clonotypes, possibly memory cells re-expressing CD45RA.

No antigen has been identified for these receptors. Two oligonucleotides, mixed equimolar, formed the beta constant-region primer covering TRBC1 and TRBC2. Four rounds of PCR amplified the ligated cDNA using nested alpha and beta constant-region primers plus SP2. MiXCR, run by TCRdb on the UMI-ligation and nested PCR reads, gives a single entry per CDR3 protein. Of about 90,000 distinct CDR3 sequences in the sample, about 11% were seen once. Sequencing was done on a sample of naive CD4+ T cells from blood. The source of these receptors is a human donor in good health.

V and J are TRBV24-1 and TRBJ2-1; 7 bases fit TRBD1. The V gene end was trimmed by 7 bases and the J gene end by 9 bases; junction bases not matched to a gene: 8. Looked up from germline, CDR1 is KGHDR and CDR2 is SFDVKD. CDR3 length: 13 residues. The CDR3 loop is CATRDRQYGEQFF. The CDR3 coding sequence is TGTGCCACCAGGGACAGGCAGTATGGTGAGCAGTTCTTC.

This clonotype has just a few counts. The chain uses TRBV10-3 and TRBJ2-5, with D possibly matching TRBD1 (5 bases). The CDR3 contains 13 residues. The germline CDR1 and CDR2 sequences are ENHRY and SYGVKD. V was shortened by 3 bases and J by 5 bases, with 10 bases between the two germline ends. CDR3 protein: CAISDQGTETQYF. The CDR3 DNA is TGTGCCATCAGTGATCAGGGCACGGAGACCCAGTACTTC.

Concerning this clonotype itself: The junction does not match germline at one end; this may be a read error. The chain has TRBV3-1 and TRBJ2-2; possibly TRBD2 for D (5 bases). This CDR3 has 18 residues. In germline, CDR1 is LGHDT, CDR2 YNNKEL (reference sequence). CDR3 residues: CASSQDSVVLANTGELVF. CDR3 bases: TGTGCCAGCAGCCAAGACAGTGTGGTTTTAGCGAACACCGGGGAGCTGGTTTTT.

This clonotype was detected ten times or more. The chain is built from TRBV20-1 and TRBJ1-5, with D uncertain. Trimming took off 4 bases at V and 3 bases at J, with 13 bases between the two ends. The CDR3 sequence is 14 residues long. Looked up from germline, CDR1 is DFQATT and CDR2 is SNEGSKA (reference sequence). CDR3 DNA: TGCAGTGCTACAAGGGCAGTTGACAATCAGCCCCAGCATTTT. As protein: CSATRAVDNQPQHF.

This clonotype was picked up a small number of times. The V call is TRBV29-1, the J call TRBJ2-1; TRBD1 matches 9 bases. The junction had 4 bases not matched to a gene; V was cut back by 6 bases and J by 4 bases. This CDR3 is 13 amino acids long. The germline V gene has CDR1 SQVTM and CDR2 ANQGSEA. The CDR3 DNA reads TGCAGCGTGGCGGGACAGGGTTACAATGAGCAGTTCTTC. Translated: CSVAGQGYNEQFF.

The rearrangement links TRBV2 to TRBJ1-2; tentatively, D is TRBD1 (5 bases). The CDR3 runs to 14 residues. Trimming removed 3 bases at V and 7 bases at J, with 15 bases between. Germline CDR1 and CDR2: SNHLY and FYNNEI. The CDR3 reads CASSDTQALAGYTF. The DNA for the CDR3 is TGTGCCAGCAGTGACACACAGGCCTTGGCTGGCTACACCTTC. The whole variable domain, filled in from reference TRBV2 and TRBJ1-2, reads EPEVTQTPSHQVTQMGQEVILRCVPISNHLYFYWYRQILGQKVEFLVSFYNNEISEKSEIFDDQFSVERPDGSNFTLKIRSTKLEDSAMYFCASSDTQALAGYTFGSGTRLTVV.

The chain employs TRBV29-1 and TRBJ2-7; D possibly corresponds to TRBD1 (6 bases). The germline CDR1 and CDR2 sequences are SQVTM and ANQGSEA. CDR3 length: 13 amino acids. Between the trimmed V and J ends, which lost 4 bases and 0 bases, there was a span of 10 bases. CDR3 nucleotides: TGCAGCGTTGCTGAGACAGGCTCCTACGAGCAGTACTTC. Its protein product is CSVAETGSYEQYF.

V gene TRBV19 combines with J gene TRBJ2-3, with D possibly TRBD2 on 6 matching bases. CDR1 and CDR2 (germline): LNHDA, SQIVND (reference sequence). With 3 bases removed from V and 2 bases from J, the gap between germline ends came to 12 bases. The CDR3 contains 15 residues. The CDR3 reads CASSISRRDTDTQYF. For the CDR3, the DNA is TGTGCCAGTAGTATTTCTAGGAGGGACACAGATACGCAGTATTTT. Variable domain in full (rest from reference TRBV19 and TRBJ2-3): DGGITQSPKYLFRKEGQNVTLSCEQNLNHDAMYWYRQDPGQGLRLIYYSQIVNDFQKGDIAEGYSVSREKKESFPLTVTSAQKNPTAFYLCASSISRRDTDTQYFGPGTRLTVL.

There are a few counts of this clonotype. This chain links TRBV12-3 or TRBV12-4 with TRBJ2-7; D remains ambiguous. Trimming cost V 6 bases and J 0 bases, with 15 bases left between them. The CDR3 is 15 amino acids. This CDR3 reads CASSHLTASSYEQYF. DNA for the CDR3: TGTGCCAGCAGCCACCTGACGGCTAGCTCCTACGAGCAGTACTTC.

This clonotype was picked up a small number of times. V is TRBV5-1 and J is TRBJ2-1, with 8 bases aligning to TRBD1. CDR3 length: 15 residues. Per germline, CDR1 SGHRS and CDR2 YFSETQ. Trimming removed 1 base from V and 4 bases from J; junction bases left unmatched: 4. The CDR3: CASSLSQGAYNEQFF. The CDR3 coding sequence is TGCGCCAGCAGCTTGTCTCAGGGGGCGTACAATGAGCAGTTCTTC.

This chain joins TRBV4-3 and TRBJ1-3; the match to TRBD1 covers 8 bases. From germline, CDR1 is LGHNA and CDR2 YSLEER. The V segment lost 4 bases and the J segment 0 bases; nucleotides outside the gene matches: 11. This CDR3 comprises 18 residues. CDR3 loop: CASSRAPGQDFSGNTIYF. Written as DNA, the CDR3 is TGCGCCAGCAGCCGAGCTCCGGGACAGGATTTCTCTGGAAACACCATATATTTT.

This clonotype was counted between two and nine times. The chain carries TRBV24-1 and TRBJ2-7; TRBD2 agrees at 9 bases. The CDR3 loop spans 15 amino acids. J lost 6 bases, V lost 8 bases, and 13 bases had no gene match. Germline V gene sequence: CDR1 KGHDR, CDR2 SFDVKD. The DNA for the CDR3 is TGTGCCACCACCCTTAGCGGGAGCGTGAGTCGCGAGCAGTACTTC. Protein product: CATTLSGSVSREQYF.

The genes are TRBV6-6 and TRBJ1-2; D may be TRBD1 (5 bases). Trimming took 2 bases from V and 4 from J, leaving 17 bases between them. The CDR3 is made up of 16 amino acids. CDR1 is MNHNY, CDR2 SVGAGI, per germline (reference sequence). The CDR3 loop reads CASSYDSAAGTYGYTF. DNA for the CDR3: TGTGCCAGCAGTTACGATTCTGCGGCCGGGACCTATGGCTACACCTTC.

A note on this clonotype: As the CDR3 is not closed by the conserved phenylalanine or tryptophan, this likely results from a read error. The J gene is TRBJ2-5, the V gene TRBV3-1; the D is unclear. Germline values: CDR1 LGHDT, CDR2 YNNKEL (reference sequence). The V gene lost 2 bases and the J gene lost 3 bases, with 10 bases spanning the gap. CDR3 length: 14 residues. CDR3 nucleotides: TGTGCCAGCAGCCAATTACGACTGAAAGAGACCCAGTACTTA. This encodes CASSQLRLKETQYL.

This rearrangement joins TRBV29-1 to TRBJ1-5, with D possibly being TRBD1 (6 bases). The CDR3 runs 15 residues. Germline assignment: CDR1 SQVTM and CDR2 ANQGSEA. With 6 bases removed from V and 5 bases from J, the gap between germline ends came to 20 bases. The CDR3 is CSVMGGGPRDQPQHF. The DNA of the CDR3 is TGCAGCGTGATGGGGGGGGGGCCCCGGGATCAGCCCCAGCATTTT.

Details on this clonotype: It is likely a read error, because the conserved phenylalanine at the end of the CDR3 is missing. The genes are TRBV7-2 and TRBJ2-3; 9 positions agree with TRBD1. V was clipped by 3 bases and J by 7 bases; unmatched bases: 5. The CDR3 totals 14 residues. Germline CDR1 reads SGHTA; CDR2 reads FQGNSA. The CDR3: CASSLGTGTNTQYL. In DNA, the CDR3 is TGTGCCAGCAGCTTGGGGACAGGGACAAATACGCAGTATCTT.

This clonotype showed up many times. This chain connects TRBV20-1 to TRBJ2-1; D may match TRBD1 or TRBD2 (6 bases each). Germline V gene lookup returns CDR1 DFQATT and CDR2 SNEGSKA (reference sequence). Between the trimmed V and J ends, which lost 4 bases and 4 bases, there was a span of 17 bases. CDR3 length: 15 residues. The CDR3 sequence is CSAITRGGNYNEQFF. CDR3 DNA: TGCAGTGCTATAACCAGGGGAGGCAATTACAATGAGCAGTTCTTC.

This clonotype was observed many times. The V call is TRBV20-1, the J call TRBJ2-1; 7 positions match TRBD1. Germline V gene sequence: CDR1 DFQATT, CDR2 SNEGSKA (reference sequence). This CDR3 is built from 12 residues. After removal of 6 bases from V and 6 bases from J, the junction contained 5 bases not matched to a gene. The CDR3 reads CSALRGFNEQFF. The CDR3 DNA sequence: TGCAGTGCCCTCAGGGGGTTCAATGAGCAGTTCTTC.

The V gene is TRBV7-8, the J gene TRBJ2-5; TRBD2 agrees at 7 bases. The CDR3 loop spans 17 amino acids. J lost 9 bases, V lost 2 bases, and 18 bases had no gene match. Germline V gene lookup returns CDR1 SGHVS and CDR2 FQNEAQ. In DNA form, the CDR3 reads TGTGCCAGCAGCTTAAGGGCCCCGGGGGTCCAACGGGGGGCCCAGTACTTC. Translated: CASSLRAPGVQRGAQYF.

This clonotype has ten or more counts. The chain has TRBV14 and TRBJ1-1; D remains unclear. CDR3 length: 15 amino acids. In germline, CDR1 is SGHDN, CDR2 FVKESK. V was shortened by 0 bases and J by 1 base, with 9 bases between the two germline ends. The CDR3 region is CASSQDGPGNTEAFF. The CDR3 coding sequence is TGTGCCAGCAGCCAAGATGGACCAGGGAACACTGAAGCTTTCTTT.

The chain has TRBV7-9 and TRBJ2-2; D gene uncertain. This CDR3 region has 15 residues. Trimming took 7 bases from V and 5 from J, leaving 17 bases between them. CDR1 is SEHNR and CDR2 is FQNEAQ in the germline V gene (reference sequence). CDR3 sequence reads: CASTPGLGRTGELFF. The CDR3 DNA reads as TGTGCCAGCACCCCTGGCCTCGGCCGTACCGGGGAGCTGTTTTTT. The complete variable domain, with remaining parts taken from reference TRBV7-9 and TRBJ2-2, reads DTGVSQNPRHKITKRGQNVTFRCDPISEHNRLYWYRQTLGQGPEFLTYFQNEAQLEKSRLLSDRFSAERPKGSFSTLEIQRTEQGDSAMYLCASTPGLGRTGELFFGEGSRLTVL.